A selection of T cell receptor beta chains follows, all from one sample in a study of blood T cells in healthy people across ages. TCRdb ran MiXCR on the 5' RACE reads and lists one entry per CDR3 protein. The sample includes over 1,500,000 distinct CDR3 sequences, around 50% of them seen just once. Sequenced material: blood. Source of these receptors: a woman aged 40 to 55 in good health. The conserved cysteine and the conserved F or W are not part of the CDR3 here.

>TRBV20-1|TRBJ2-1
SAPSLTYNEQF
>TRBV5-1|TRBJ2-7
ASRQDRGLSYEQY
>TRBV6-5|TRBJ2-3
ASSYRAHTDTQY
>TRBV6-5|TRBJ2-7
ASSRQGTSYEQY
>TRBV11-2|TRBJ2-3
ASSHQDGGAIDTQY
>TRBV4-3|TRBJ2-5
ASSQGTGPETQY
>TRBV20-1|TRBJ2-1
SANEPSGGANEQF
>TRBV24-1|TRBJ2-3
ATSEPDRGDTQY
>TRBV27|TRBJ2-4
ASSSLQGKQNIQY
>TRBV11-2|TRBJ2-3
ASSLGREARTDTQY
>TRBV5-1|TRBJ1-2
ASSLDFRGRGDGYT